This T cell receptor beta chain is drawn from a study of cytomegalovirus exposure and HLA in healthy donors. Study in general: Across 350 to 400 genotyped donors, approximately 81% landed in the Caucasian-associated ancestry cluster.

V shed 2 bases and J shed 2 bases, with 4 bases lying between them. This CDR3 spans 13 amino acids. Looked up from germline, CDR1 is SGHTA and CDR2 is FQGNSA. Study-wide results and limits: Later on, a genetic analysis was performed. It linked a missense variant in DCLRE1C with V- and J-gene trimming of TCR beta. Some V segments (TRBV6-2 and TRBV6-3 among them) were excluded as indistinguishable. There were several of the most significant clusters that appeared linked to common viral pathogens in a later analysis.

As concerns this clone: The antigen is not known.

PCR was performed using 60 Vbeta and 13 Jbeta primers. The protocol was immunoSEQ multiplex PCR, while the TCRdb copy is restricted to in-frame clones and leaves out a portion. The table lists about 120,000 clones, over 75% of them singletons, with 9.5% to 13% in the top ten. Sequenced: PBMCs. This sequence originates from a man aged 35 to 55 in good health and CMV-seropositive. V and J are TRBV7-2 and TRBJ2-1; D gene uncertain. The DNA for the CDR3 is TGTGCCAGCAGCTTAAGCCCCTACAATGAGCAGTTCTTC. Its translation is CASSLSPYNEQFF.